This T cell receptor beta chain was recovered during a study of stem cell transplantation in POMP-related autoinflammatory disease. At the level of the study: Hypothesis: faulty thymoproteasomes impair CD8+ T-cell selection, skewing TRB repertoires.

Notes on this clone: Its target is unknown.

This CDR3 has 10 residues. Germline CDR1 reads SNHLY; CDR2 reads FYNNEI. Assay: immunoSEQ multiplex PCR; the TCRdb copy retains only in-frame clones and omits some. The sample includes 6,000 to 7,000 clones, roughly 87% of them seen just once. Study findings and constraints: In PRAID patients, the number of distinct TRB V-J gene pairings was restricted. PRAID patients trended toward lower TRB diversity and higher clonality in all analyzed T-cell subsets.

The chain uses TRBV2 and TRBJ2-5; D gene ambiguous. The J call is doubtful: the DNA matches TRBJ2-7 better. Sequencing was done on a sample of a CXCR5-defined cell subset from PBMCs. The TCR was taken from a human donor in good health. As DNA, the CDR3 is TGTGCCAGCAGTGTAGACGAGCAGTACTTC. Translation gives CASSVDEQYF.